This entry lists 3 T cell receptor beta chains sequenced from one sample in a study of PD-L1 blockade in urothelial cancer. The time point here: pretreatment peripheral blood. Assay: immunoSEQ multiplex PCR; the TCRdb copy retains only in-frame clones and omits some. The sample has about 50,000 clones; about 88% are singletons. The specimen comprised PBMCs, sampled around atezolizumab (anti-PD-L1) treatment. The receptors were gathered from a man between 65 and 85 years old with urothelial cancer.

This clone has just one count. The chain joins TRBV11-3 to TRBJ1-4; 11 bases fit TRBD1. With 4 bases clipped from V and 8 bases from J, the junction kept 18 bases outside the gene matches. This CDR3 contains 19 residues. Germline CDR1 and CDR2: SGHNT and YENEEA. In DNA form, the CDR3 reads TGTGCCAGCAGCTGGGGGTGGGACAGGGGGGAGGGTTTGGAAGAAAAACTGTTTTTT. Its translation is CASSWGWDRGEGLEEKLFF.

In DNA form, the CDR3 reads TGCAGCGTTGGCCCCAATAGCGGGGGGGCTTCCGAGACCCAGTACTTC. It translates to CSVGPNSGGASETQYF. The chain couples TRBV29-1 to TRBJ2-5; 11 nucleotides agree with TRBD2. J was trimmed by 5 bases and V by 4 bases; bases with no gene match: 12. From germline, CDR1 is SQVTM and CDR2 ANQGSEA. The CDR3 runs 16 residues.

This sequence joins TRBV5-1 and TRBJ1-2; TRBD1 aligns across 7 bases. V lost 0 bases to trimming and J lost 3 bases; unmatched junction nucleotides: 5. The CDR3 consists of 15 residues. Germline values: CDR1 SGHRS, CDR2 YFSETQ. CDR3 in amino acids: CASSLEGAADYGYTF. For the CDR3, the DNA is TGCGCCAGCAGCTTGGAGGGGGCGGCGGACTATGGCTACACCTTC.